These T cell receptor beta chains were read from a single sample in a study of cytomegalovirus exposure and HLA in healthy donors. Assay used: immunoSEQ multiplex PCR; TCRdb lists only in-frame clones, some missing. The data show under 150,000 clones, about 79% seen once. The sample comprised PBMCs. These TCRs come from a woman aged 18-30 years in good health and CMV-seronegative. Each CDR3 is given without its conserved first and last residue. The size entry is marked missing in some rows and otherwise reads once, few, many or a size class.

J gene,clone size,V gene,CDR3 protein
TRBJ1-2,.,TRBV28,ASSFGFRFGYT
TRBJ1-1,.,TRBV18,ASSQDRRSNTEAF
TRBJ1-1,.,TRBV6-5,ASSSHNTGNTEAF
TRBJ2-5,.,TRBV15,ATSKVEETQY
TRBJ2-5,.,TRBV7-9,ASSSGTGEGGTQY
TRBJ1-5,.,TRBV28,ASSFRGAPYSNQPQH
TRBJ1-3,.,TRBV21-1,ASSKAEGPPGNTIY
TRBJ2-2,.,TRBV5-1,ASSAGTSGYTGELF
TRBJ1-1,.,TRBV5-4,ASSLDRGNTEAF
TRBJ1-4,few,TRBV23-1,ASSQSLQGGGKLF
TRBJ1-5,.,TRBV6-1,ASSDTGQFNQPQH
TRBJ1-2,.,TRBV28,ASSLLGRGNYGYT
TRBJ1-5,.,TRBV7-2,ASSSLGPVQPQH
TRBJ2-1,.,TRBV18,ASSLGTSGDSSSYNEQF
TRBJ2-2,.,TRBV7-2,ASSTRPGKTGELF
TRBJ2-1,.,TRBV6-5,ASSRTVGDYNEQF
TRBJ2-6,.,TRBV18,ASSPAGPSFSGANVLT
TRBJ2-5,.,TRBV7-2,ASSLETDEETQY
TRBJ1-5,once,TRBV18,ASSPNTGTVNDQPQH
TRBJ2-1,.,TRBV5-1,ASSARGDSYNEQF
TRBJ2-5,.,TRBV10-1,ASSAITGGQETQY
TRBJ1-5,.,TRBV7-9,ASSDRAEQPQH
TRBJ1-1,.,TRBV7-9,ASSGLDRGPNTEAF
TRBJ2-7,.,TRBV4-2,ASSQDVLAETYEQY
TRBJ2-3,.,TRBV5-1,ASSWGRASGTDTQY
TRBJ1-3,.,TRBV30,AWSGERGNTIY
TRBJ2-5,.,TRBV5-4,ASRPPVGASDETQY
TRBJ1-4,few,TRBV5-5,ASSLGQGSNEKLF
TRBJ1-5,once,TRBV6-4,ASSVGGHGQPQH
TRBJ2-1,.,TRBV5-4,ASSLEMTSGGWNEQF
TRBJ2-2,.,TRBV2,ARRTIMTGELF
TRBJ1-3,.,TRBV28,ASTTQGRGGNTIY
TRBJ1-3,.,TRBV19,ASSILGQGIFGNTIY
TRBJ2-1,.,TRBV5-1,ASCLGTGASEQF
TRBJ2-5,.,TRBV20-1,SASLQETQY
TRBJ1-3,.,TRBV28,ASSPGNTIY
TRBJ1-5,.,TRBV10-3,AVQGQGLNQPQH
TRBJ2-1,.,TRBV28,ASSSSGVGSYNEQF
TRBJ1-1,.,TRBV11-3,ASSFSTGVNTEAF
TRBJ2-7,.,TRBV7-2,ASSQRGLAYEQY
TRBJ1-4,.,TRBV7-2,ASSAQRVNEKLF
TRBJ2-4,.,TRBV27,ASSLQSKNIQY
TRBJ2-3,.,TRBV7-8,ASGGPDTQY
TRBJ1-5,.,TRBV1,TSRAFPHRDQPQH
TRBJ1-2,.,TRBV9,ASSRQGSNYGYT
TRBJ1-4,.,TRBV7-8,ASSLYAGAYEKLF